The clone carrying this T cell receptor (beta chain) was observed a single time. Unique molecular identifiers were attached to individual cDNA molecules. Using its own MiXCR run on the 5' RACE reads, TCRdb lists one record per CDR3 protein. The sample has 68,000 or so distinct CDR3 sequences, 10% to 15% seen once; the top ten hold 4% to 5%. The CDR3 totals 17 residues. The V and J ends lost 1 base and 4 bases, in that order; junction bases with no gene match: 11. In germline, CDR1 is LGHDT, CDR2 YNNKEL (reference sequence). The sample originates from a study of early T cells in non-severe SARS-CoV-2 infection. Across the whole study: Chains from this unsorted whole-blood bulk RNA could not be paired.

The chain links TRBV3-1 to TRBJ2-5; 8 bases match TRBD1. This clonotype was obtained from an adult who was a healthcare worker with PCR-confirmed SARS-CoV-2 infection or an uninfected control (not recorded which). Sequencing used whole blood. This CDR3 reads CASSQAPGQGGGETQYF. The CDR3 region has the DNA TGTGCCAGCAGCCAAGCCCCCGGACAGGGAGGTGGAGAGACCCAGTACTTC.